The 6 T cell receptor beta chains below all came from one sample that was sequenced in a study of OX40 agonist ivuxolimab in advanced cancers. Method: immunoSEQ multiplex PCR; TCRdb's copy keeps in-frame clones and lacks some. The repertoire holds roughly 66,000 clones, with around 83% as singletons. The sequencing here drew on CD4+ or CD8+ T cells sorted from blood, taken in a trial of the OX40 agonist ivuxolimab. Every receptor here comes from an adult with an advanced solid tumor such as melanoma, head and neck, liver or kidney cancer.

The chain is built from TRBV7-2 and TRBJ2-5; D is uncertain. The germline V and J ends were trimmed by 5 bases and 5 bases, with 9 bases remaining between them. Germline CDR1 is SGHTA and CDR2 is FQGNSA. The CDR3 extends over 12 amino acids. CDR3 protein: CASSLLVETQYF. CDR3 bases: TGTGCCAGCAGCCTCCTCGTGGAGACCCAGTACTTC.

The chain couples TRBV27 to TRBJ2-5; TRBD2 aligns across 8 bases. V was pared by 2 bases and J by 0 bases, with 2 bases of the junction left unmatched. Germline V gives CDR1 MNHEY, CDR2 SMNVEV (reference sequence). The CDR3 totals 15 residues. CDR3 nucleotide sequence: TGTGCCAGCAGTTTAAGGACTAGCAACCAAGAGACCCAGTACTTC. It encodes CASSLRTSNQETQYF.

This clone was found once. The J gene is TRBJ1-3, the V gene TRBV2, with D possibly matching TRBD1 (5 bases). The V gene's germline CDR1 is SNHLY and CDR2 FYNNEI. This CDR3 comprises 15 residues. V shed 6 bases and J shed 1 base, with 13 bases lying between them. CDR3 coding DNA: TGTGCCAGCAGGGCGGGGGGAGTATCTGGAAACACCATATATTTT. Protein: CASRAGGVSGNTIYF.

This chain links TRBV6-1 with TRBJ1-2; D not certain. Per germline, CDR1 MNHNS and CDR2 SASEGT. Trimming left V 1 base short and J 5 bases short, with 11 bases between. There are 14 residues in the CDR3. CDR3 protein: CASSEGRFVYGYTF. CDR3 nucleotides: TGTGCCAGCAGTGAAGGCAGGTTCGTGTATGGCTACACCTTC.

This clone was seen a single time. The chain uses TRBV29-1 and TRBJ2-2, with a tentative D call TRBD2 (5 bases). The CDR3 consists of 14 residues. The germline V and J ends were trimmed by 6 bases and 3 bases, with 14 bases remaining between them. Germline assignment: CDR1 SQVTM and CDR2 ANQGSEA. CDR3 DNA: TGCAGCGTCCAGAGCTGGGGAGACACCGGGGAGCTGTTTTTT. This codes for CSVQSWGDTGELFF.

This clone was found a few times. This chain uses TRBV20-1 with TRBJ2-3; D remains unclear. The CDR3 length is 11 residues. Germline values: CDR1 DFQATT, CDR2 SNEGSKA (reference sequence). V gave up 4 bases and J gave up 0 bases, with 2 bases separating them. The chain's CDR3 is CSAISTDTQYF. The CDR3 DNA is TGCAGTGCTATTAGCACAGATACGCAGTATTTT.